The following is a T cell receptor (beta chain) sequence with its context. Antigen: not known. The CDR3 spans 15 residues. The germline V gene has CDR1 LGHDT and CDR2 YNNKEL (reference sequence). The trim removed 4 bases at V and 4 bases at J, leaving 8 bases unmatched. These data come from a study of T cell responses to AZD1222 COVID-19 vaccine. Regarding the study as a whole: Increases in Spike-specific TCR breadth and depth were seen after two AZD1222 doses.

Data came from immunoSEQ multiplex PCR; TCRdb stores just in-frame clones and leaves some out. The repertoire holds tens of thousands of clones, with 91% as singletons. The sample consisted of peripheral blood, taken 28 days after the second AZD1222 dose. This chain uses TRBV3-1 (or the pseudogene TRBV3-2) with TRBJ2-5, with 8 bases lining up with TRBD2. The clonotype was recovered from an adult who received the AZD1222 COVID-19 vaccine. The DNA of the CDR3 is TGTGCCAGCAGCCCAGAAGGGACTAGTGCAGAGACCCAGTACTTC. Residues: CASSPEGTSAETQYF.